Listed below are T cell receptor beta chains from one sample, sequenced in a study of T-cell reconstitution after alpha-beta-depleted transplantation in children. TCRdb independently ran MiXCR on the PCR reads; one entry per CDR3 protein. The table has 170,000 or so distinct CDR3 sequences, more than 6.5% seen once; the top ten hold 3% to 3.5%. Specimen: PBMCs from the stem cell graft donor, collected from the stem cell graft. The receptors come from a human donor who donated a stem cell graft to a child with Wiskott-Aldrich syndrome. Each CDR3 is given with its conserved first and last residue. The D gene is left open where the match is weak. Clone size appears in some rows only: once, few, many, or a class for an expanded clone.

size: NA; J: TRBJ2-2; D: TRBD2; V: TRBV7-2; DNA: TGTGCCAGCAGCTTAGTGGCCGGGAGGGCGGCCGGGGAGCTGTTTTTT; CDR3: CASSLVAGRAAGELFF
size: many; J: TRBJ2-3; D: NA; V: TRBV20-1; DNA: TGCAGTGCTAGGGACTACCACACAGATACGCAGTATTTT; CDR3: CSARDYHTDTQYF
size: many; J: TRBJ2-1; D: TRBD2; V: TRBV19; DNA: TGTGCCAGTAGTGGGACTAGTAGGTACAATGAGCAGTTCTTC; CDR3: CASSGTSRYNEQFF
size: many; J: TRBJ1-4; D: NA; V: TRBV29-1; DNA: TGCAGCGTTGACTCGGGGATTGGTGAAAAACTGTTTTTT; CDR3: CSVDSGIGEKLFF
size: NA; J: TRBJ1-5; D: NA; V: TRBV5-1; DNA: TGCGCCAGCAGCTTGGACGCTGATAGCAATCAGCCCCAGCATTTT; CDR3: CASSLDADSNQPQHF
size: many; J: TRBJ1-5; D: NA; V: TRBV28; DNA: TGTGCCAGCAGTTTTCCCGCACCGGGTGAGCCCCAGCATTTT; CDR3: CASSFPAPGEPQHF
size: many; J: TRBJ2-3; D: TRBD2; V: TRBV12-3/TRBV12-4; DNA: TGTGCCAGCAGCCCCGGGACTAGCGGGAGTCCGGGGATGGATACGCAGTATTTT; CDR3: CASSPGTSGSPGMDTQYF
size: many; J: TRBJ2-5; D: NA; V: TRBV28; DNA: TGTGCCAGCAGTTTACCCGGAAACCAAGAGACCCAGTACTTC; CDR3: CASSLPGNQETQYF
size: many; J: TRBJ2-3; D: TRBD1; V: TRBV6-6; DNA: TGTGCCAGCAGCCGATTCCGGGACAGAACGTATTTT; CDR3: CASSRFRDRTYF
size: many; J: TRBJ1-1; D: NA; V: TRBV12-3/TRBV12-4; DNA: TGTGCCAGCAGTCTCATGTTCGGGGCCACTGAAGCTTTCTTT; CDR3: CASSLMFGATEAFF
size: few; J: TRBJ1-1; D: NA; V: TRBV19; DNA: TGTGCCAGTAGTGACCCCGGGACAAAGAACACTGAAGCTTTCTTT; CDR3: CASSDPGTKNTEAFF